A single sample is the source of the 3 T cell receptor beta chains below, sequenced in a study of regulatory T cells in long-lasting Graves disease. To make TCR beta libraries, researchers used iRepertoire HTBI primers and Arm-PCR of CDR3 regions. TCRdb re-analysed the multiplex PCR reads in MiXCR, keeping a single row per CDR3 protein. Here the sample spans 580,000 or so distinct CDR3 sequences, 16% being singletons. Time point here: newly diagnosed GD, antithyroid drugs for less than 3 months. Extracted PBMC RNA gave rise to the TCR library. These sequences were also reported in another study, on T cells in Graves' hyperthyroidism and ophthalmopathy.

Sequenced here: peripheral blood mononuclear cells (PBMCs), sampled at new diagnosis, from a patient treated with antithyroid drugs. The source is a man younger than 30 with Graves disease.

In its sample, this clonotype was seen a few times. The rearrangement links TRBV7-9 to TRBJ2-1; 9 nucleotides agree with TRBD2. Trimming at V came to 1 base and at J to 4 bases, leaving 14 bases not matched to a gene. Germline CDR1 and CDR2: SEHNR and FQNEAQ (reference sequence). This CDR3 comprises 19 residues. The CDR3 here is CASSLGPAPGLAFYNEQFF. Written as DNA, the CDR3 is TGTGCCAGCAGCTTAGGACCGGCCCCGGGACTAGCTTTTTACAATGAGCAGTTCTTC.

This clonotype was detected a few times. V is TRBV3-1 and J is TRBJ1-2, with a tentative D call TRBD1 (6 bases). CDR1 and CDR2 (germline): LGHDT, YNNKEL (reference sequence). The CDR3 sequence is 16 residues long. The V gene lost 1 base and the J gene lost 3 bases, with 15 bases spanning the gap. CDR3 DNA: TGTGCCAGCAGCCAAGGTGCAGGGGTCCCTTACTATGGCTACACCTTC. Encoded protein: CASSQGAGVPYYGYTF. The whole variable domain, filled in from reference TRBV3-1 and TRBJ1-2, reads DTAVSQTPKYLVTQMGNDKSIKCEQNLGHDTMYWYKQDSKKFLKIMFSYNNKELIINETVPNRFSPKSPDKAHLNLHINSLELGDSAVYFCASSQGAGVPYYGYTFGSGTRLTVV.

This clonotype was counted at least ten times. The rearrangement uses TRBV18 and TRBJ2-1; TRBD2 matches at 11 bases. CDR3 length: 14 amino acids. Germline lookup yields CDR1 KGHSH and CDR2 LQKENI. V shed 2 bases, J shed 7 bases, and the junction held 1 base outside the gene matches. The DNA for the CDR3 is TGTGCCAGCTCACCAACTAGCGGGAGAAATGAGCAGTTCTTC. This translates into CASSPTSGRNEQFF.